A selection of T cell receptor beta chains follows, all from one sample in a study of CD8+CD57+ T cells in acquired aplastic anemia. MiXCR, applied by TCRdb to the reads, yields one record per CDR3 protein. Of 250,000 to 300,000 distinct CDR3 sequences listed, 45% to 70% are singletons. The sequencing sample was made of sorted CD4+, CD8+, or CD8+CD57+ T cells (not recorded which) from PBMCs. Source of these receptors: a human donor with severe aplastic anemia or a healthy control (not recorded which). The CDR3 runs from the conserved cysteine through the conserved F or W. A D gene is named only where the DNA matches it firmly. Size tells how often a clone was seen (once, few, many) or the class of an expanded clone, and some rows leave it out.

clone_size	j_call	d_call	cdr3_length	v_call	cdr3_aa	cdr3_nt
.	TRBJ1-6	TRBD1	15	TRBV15	CATSRATGMNSPLHF	TGTGCCACCAGCAGAGCGACAGGGATGAATTCACCCCTCCACTTT
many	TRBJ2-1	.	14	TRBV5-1	CASSLEVLAGEQFF	TGCGCCAGCAGCTTGGAAGTTTTAGCCGGTGAGCAGTTCTTC
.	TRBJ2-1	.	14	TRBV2	CASPGRAVYNEQFF	TGTGCCAGCCCCGGCAGGGCGGTCTACAATGAGCAGTTCTTC
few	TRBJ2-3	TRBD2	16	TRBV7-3	CASSLTGGLASDTQYF	TGTGCCAGCAGCTTAACTGGGGGACTAGCCTCAGATACGCAGTATTTT
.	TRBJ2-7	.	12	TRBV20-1	CSARGDYYEQYF	TGCAGTGCTAGAGGAGATTACTACGAGCAGTACTTC
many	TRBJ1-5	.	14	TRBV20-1	CSARDLRLGSAQHF	TGCAGTGCTAGAGATCTCAGGCTGGGGTCGGCCCAGCATTTT
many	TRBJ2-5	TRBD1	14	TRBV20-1	CSATAADRGETQYF	TGCAGTGCTACCGCCGCGGACAGGGGAGAGACCCAGTACTTC
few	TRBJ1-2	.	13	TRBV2	CASSVTGFGGYTF	TGTGCCAGCAGTGTTACGGGGTTCGGTGGCTACACCTTC
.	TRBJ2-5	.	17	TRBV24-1	CATSGSSKDRISETQYF	TGTGCCACCAGTGGCTCCTCCAAAGACAGGATATCGGAGACCCAGTACTTC
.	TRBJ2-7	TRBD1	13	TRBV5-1	CASSLGQEVEQYF	TGCGCCAGCAGTCTCGGACAGGAGGTAGAGCAGTACTTC
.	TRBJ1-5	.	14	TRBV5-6	CASSRGSGSQPQHF	TGTGCCAGCAGCCGTGGGTCGGGCTCCCAGCCCCAGCATTTT
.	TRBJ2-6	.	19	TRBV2	CASWGEQGQLSSGANVLTF	TGTGCCAGCTGGGGCGAACAGGGCCAACTATCCTCTGGGGCCAACGTCCTGACTTTC
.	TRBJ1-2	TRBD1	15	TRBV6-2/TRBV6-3	CASSSVRDRNYGYTF	TGTGCCAGCAGTTCCGTCCGGGACAGGAACTATGGCTACACCTTC
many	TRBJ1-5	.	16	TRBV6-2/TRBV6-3	CASSYLGRGGNQPQHF	TGTGCCAGCAGTTACCTGGGGAGAGGGGGCAATCAGCCCCAGCATTTT
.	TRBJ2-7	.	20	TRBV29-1	CSVEFGEKLFFGSGTREQYF	.
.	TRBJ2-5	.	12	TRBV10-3	CAISDSGETQYF	TGTGCCATCAGTGACAGCGGGGAGACCCAGTACTTC
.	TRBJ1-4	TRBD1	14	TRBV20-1	CSAKPTGGGEKLFF	TGCAGTGCTAAGCCGACAGGGGGAGGTGAAAAACTGTTTTTT
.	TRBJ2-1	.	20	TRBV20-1	CSAPAGGGAGQNHPHNEQFF	TGCAGTGCGCCTGCCGGAGGGGGGGCCGGTCAGAACCACCCCCACAATGAGCAGTTCTTC
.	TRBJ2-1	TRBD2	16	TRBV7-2	CASSFTLAGELNEQFF	TGTGCCAGCAGCTTCACACTAGCGGGGGAATTGAATGAGCAGTTCTTC
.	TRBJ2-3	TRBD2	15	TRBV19	CASSTPSGDTDTQYF	TGTGCCAGTAGTACGCCTAGCGGAGACACAGATACGCAGTATTTT
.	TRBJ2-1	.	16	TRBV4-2	CASSQDFGGFYNEQFF	TGTGCCAGCAGCCAAGACTTCGGCGGGTTCTACAATGAGCAGTTCTTC
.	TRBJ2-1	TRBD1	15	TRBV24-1	CATSDFTGGKNEQFF	TGTGCCACCAGTGATTTCACAGGGGGCAAGAATGAGCAGTTCTTC
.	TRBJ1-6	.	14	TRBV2	CASRYSVYNSPLHF	TGTGCCAGCAGATACAGCGTCTATAATTCACCCCTCCACTTT
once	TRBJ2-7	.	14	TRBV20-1	CSARETSRSYEQYF	TGCAGTGCTAGAGAGACCAGCCGATCCTACGAGCAGTACTTC
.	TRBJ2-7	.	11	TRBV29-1	CSVGGADEQYF	TGCAGCGTTGGAGGGGCTGACGAGCAGTACTTC
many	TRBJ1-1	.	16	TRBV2	CASNRETGLLNTEAFF	TGTGCCAGCAACCGTGAGACAGGATTGTTGAACACTGAAGCTTTCTTT
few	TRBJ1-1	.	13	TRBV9	CASSASPGVEAFF	TGTGCCAGCAGCGCCTCCCCGGGGGTTGAAGCTTTCTTT
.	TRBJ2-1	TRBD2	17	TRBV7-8	CASSLEYRLAVYNEQFF	TGTGCCAGCAGCTTAGAATACCGACTAGCGGTCTACAATGAGCAGTTCTTC
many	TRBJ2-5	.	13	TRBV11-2	CASSLDLGRSQYF	TGTGCCAGCAGCTTAGATCTGGGGCGGTCTCAGTACTTC
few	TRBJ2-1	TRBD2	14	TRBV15	CATSNLADYNEQFF	TGTGCCACCAGCAATCTAGCGGACTACAATGAGCAGTTCTTC
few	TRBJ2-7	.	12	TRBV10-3	CAISEPRGEQYF	TGTGCCATCAGTGAGCCCCGTGGCGAGCAGTACTTC
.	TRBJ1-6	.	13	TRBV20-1	CSARETDNSPLHF	TGCAGTGCTAGAGAGACAGATAATTCACCCCTCCACTTT
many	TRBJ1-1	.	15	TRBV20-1	CSARGRQGGDGRAFF	TGCAGTGCTAGAGGTCGTCAAGGAGGGGACGGCCGAGCTTTCTTT
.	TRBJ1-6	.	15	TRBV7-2	CASSLGSRDNSPLHF	TGTGCCAGCAGCTTAGGATCCAGGGATAATTCACCCCTCCACTTT
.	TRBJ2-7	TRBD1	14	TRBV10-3	CAIRRTGGAIEQYF	TGTGCCATCCGAAGGACAGGGGGCGCGATCGAGCAGTACTTC
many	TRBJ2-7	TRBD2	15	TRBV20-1	CSVRTAGSRVYEQYF	TGCAGTGTCCGTACAGCGGGATCCAGGGTCTACGAGCAGTACTTC
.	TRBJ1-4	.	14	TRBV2	CASSFSGYGEKLFF	TGTGCCAGCAGTTTTTCAGGGTACGGGGAAAAACTGTTTTTT
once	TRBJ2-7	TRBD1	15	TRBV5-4	CASSLSDRGPYEQYF	TGTGCCAGCAGCTTGTCGGACAGGGGGCCCTACGAGCAGTACTTC
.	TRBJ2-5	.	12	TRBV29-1	CSAVRSQETQYF	TGCAGCGCTGTGAGGAGCCAAGAGACCCAGTACTTC
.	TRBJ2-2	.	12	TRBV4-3	CASSQERGELFF	TGCGCCAGCAGCCAAGAACGAGGGGAGCTGTTTTTT
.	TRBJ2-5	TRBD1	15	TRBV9	CASSAGQGPGETQYF	TGTGCCAGCAGCGCGGGACAGGGTCCTGGGGAGACCCAGTACTTC
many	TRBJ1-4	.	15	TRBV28	CASSSITGTNEKLFF	TGTGCCAGCAGTTCCATAACAGGGACTAATGAAAAACTGTTTTTT
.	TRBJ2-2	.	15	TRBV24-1	CATRRDGANTGELFF	TGTGCCACCAGGAGGGACGGCGCGAACACCGGGGAGCTGTTTTTT
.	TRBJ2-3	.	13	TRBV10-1	CASNAGSTDTQYF	TGCGCCAGCAACGCGGGGAGCACAGATACGCAGTATTTT
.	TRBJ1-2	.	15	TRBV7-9	CASSLIVGGDYGYTF	TGTGCCAGCAGCCTGATAGTCGGGGGTGACTATGGCTACACCTTC
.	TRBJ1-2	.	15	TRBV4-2	CASSLAYGPNYGYTF	TGTGCCAGCAGCTTAGCTTACGGACCTAACTATGGCTACACCTTC
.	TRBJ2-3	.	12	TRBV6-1	CASSYGRATQYF	TGTGCCAGCAGTTACGGCAGGGCTACGCAGTATTTT
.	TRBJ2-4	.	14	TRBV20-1	CSASATGDQNIQYF	TGCAGTGCTAGCGCAACTGGGGACCAAAACATTCAGTACTTC
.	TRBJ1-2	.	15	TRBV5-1	CASSVLGRSGYGYTF	TGCGCCAGCAGCGTACTGGGGAGGAGTGGCTATGGCTACACCTTC
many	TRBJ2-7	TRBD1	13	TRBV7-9	CASSPGTVREQYF	TGTGCCAGCAGCCCTGGGACAGTAAGGGAGCAGTACTTC
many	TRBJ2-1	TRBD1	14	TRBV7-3	CASSLGQDYNEQFF	TGTGCCAGCAGTTTGGGACAGGACTACAATGAGCAGTTCTTC